This T cell receptor (beta chain) was recorded in a study of blood T cell repertoires in COVID-19. Study-wide context: COVID-19 samples collected from the United States, Italy and Spain covered acute and convalescent phases. Sample material is recorded as cDNA or gDNA derived from T cells, B-cell-depleted T cells, or PBMCs.

The CDR3 sequence is 14 residues long. V dropped 2 bases and J dropped 5 bases, with 12 bases sitting between them. Germline V gene data show CDR1 as MNHEY and CDR2 as SVGAGI. Methods used by the authors: Reference gene primer amplification gave nucleated cell count estimates. Data came from immunoSEQ multiplex PCR; TCRdb stores just in-frame clones and leaves some out. V and J calls and clone size are as listed in that table; D and trimming were resolved from the DNA. The repertoire holds about 54,000 clones, with 80% to 85% as singletons. The receptor's source is a woman aged 55 to 70 with acute or convalescent COVID-19. Material for sequencing was peripheral blood. This chain uses TRBV6-5 with TRBJ1-2, with D possibly being TRBD1 (5 bases). The CDR3 loop is CASSYAQGAYGYTF. The DNA of the CDR3 is TGTGCCAGCAGTTACGCCCAGGGCGCGTATGGCTACACCTTC.